This T cell receptor (beta chain) was sequenced for a study of T cells after yellow fever vaccination. There are 14 residues in the CDR3. V shed 2 bases and J shed 4 bases, with 12 bases lying between them. Per germline, CDR1 SGHRS and CDR2 YFSETQ. This clonotype was observed a handful of times. Its antigen is not known. Findings and caveats of the study: Post-booster reappearance was seen for most primary-vaccination clones (just over 95% CD4, roughly 91% CD8).

Via MiXCR, TCRdb re-called the 5' RACE reads, giving one row per CDR3 protein. Of some 300,000 distinct CDR3 sequences listed, about 10% were seen once; the top ten hold less than 3.5%. This TCR derives from a man younger than 35 who received the YFV17D yellow fever vaccine. This sample comprised CD4+ T cells sorted from PBMCs, obtained 45 days after the yellow fever booster vaccination. The chain recombines TRBV5-1 with TRBJ1-1; D is perhaps TRBD1 (5 bases). This chain's CDR3 is CASSFQGETTEAFF. In DNA, the CDR3 is TGCGCCAGCAGCTTCCAGGGCGAGACCACTGAAGCTTTCTTT.